This TCR beta chain was documented in a study of shared clonotypes between healthy human individuals. Points on this clone: Its antigen is unknown.

CDR3 length: 14 amino acids. Per the germline V gene, CDR1 is SGDLS and CDR2 is YYNGEE. V gave up 4 bases and J gave up 7 bases, with 17 bases separating them. In the naive CD8 group, cells lacked CD45RO and were positively selected for CCR7, so terminally differentiated effector memory CD45RA+ cells were left out. Study-wide findings and caveats: Memory subsets generally showed lower estimated richness than naive subsets.

Each subset's genomic DNA was shared equally among a number of immunoSEQ plates. Authors' processing steps: ImmunoSEQ sequences covered only the junction and lacked quality scores; filtering therefore differed. The protocol was immunoSEQ multiplex PCR, while the TCRdb copy is restricted to in-frame clones and leaves out a portion. V, J and clone size derive from that table, while D and trimming were established from the DNA sequence. The profile shows 1.5 million to 2.5 million clones, approximately 95% of them singletons. The chain links TRBV9 to TRBJ1-1; the D gene is possibly TRBD1 (5 bases). The clonotype comes from a man aged 18 to 30 in good health. What was sequenced was naive CD8+ T cells sorted from blood. The DNA for the CDR3 is TGTGCCAGCAGCCATCCTGACAGCATCGTTGAAGCTTTCTTT. It codes for CASSHPDSIVEAFF.